This TCR beta chain appears in the sequencing data of a study of T-cell memory formation after mild COVID-19. A note on this clonotype: What it recognizes is unknown.

Germline CDR1 and CDR2: SNHLY and FYNNEI. V gave up 7 bases and J gave up 0 bases, with 11 bases separating them. There are 14 residues in the CDR3. TCRdb itself ran the 5' RACE reads through MiXCR, one entry per CDR3 protein. The repertoire holds approximately 230,000 distinct CDR3 sequences, with around 15% as singletons. Regarding the study as a whole: CD4+ bias marked clones expanding day 15 to 37, unlike balanced contracting clones.

The clonotype comes from a man aged 18 to 30 who had mild COVID-19 (a few samples of this study predate the infection). Cell type and time point are not known. The sample comprised PBMCs or a T cell subset sorted from them (not recorded which). The chain carries TRBV2 and TRBJ2-3; D ambiguous. The CDR3 DNA sequence: TGTGCCAGCATTGTTGGGCCGAGCACAGATACGCAGTATTTT. Translated, it gives CASIVGPSTDTQYF. Full variable domain (remainder filled in from reference TRBV2 and TRBJ2-3): EPEVTQTPSHQVTQMGQEVILRCVPISNHLYFYWYRQILGQKVEFLVSFYNNEISEKSEIFDDQFSVERPDGSNFTLKIRSTKLEDSAMYFCASIVGPSTDTQYFGPGTRLTVL.